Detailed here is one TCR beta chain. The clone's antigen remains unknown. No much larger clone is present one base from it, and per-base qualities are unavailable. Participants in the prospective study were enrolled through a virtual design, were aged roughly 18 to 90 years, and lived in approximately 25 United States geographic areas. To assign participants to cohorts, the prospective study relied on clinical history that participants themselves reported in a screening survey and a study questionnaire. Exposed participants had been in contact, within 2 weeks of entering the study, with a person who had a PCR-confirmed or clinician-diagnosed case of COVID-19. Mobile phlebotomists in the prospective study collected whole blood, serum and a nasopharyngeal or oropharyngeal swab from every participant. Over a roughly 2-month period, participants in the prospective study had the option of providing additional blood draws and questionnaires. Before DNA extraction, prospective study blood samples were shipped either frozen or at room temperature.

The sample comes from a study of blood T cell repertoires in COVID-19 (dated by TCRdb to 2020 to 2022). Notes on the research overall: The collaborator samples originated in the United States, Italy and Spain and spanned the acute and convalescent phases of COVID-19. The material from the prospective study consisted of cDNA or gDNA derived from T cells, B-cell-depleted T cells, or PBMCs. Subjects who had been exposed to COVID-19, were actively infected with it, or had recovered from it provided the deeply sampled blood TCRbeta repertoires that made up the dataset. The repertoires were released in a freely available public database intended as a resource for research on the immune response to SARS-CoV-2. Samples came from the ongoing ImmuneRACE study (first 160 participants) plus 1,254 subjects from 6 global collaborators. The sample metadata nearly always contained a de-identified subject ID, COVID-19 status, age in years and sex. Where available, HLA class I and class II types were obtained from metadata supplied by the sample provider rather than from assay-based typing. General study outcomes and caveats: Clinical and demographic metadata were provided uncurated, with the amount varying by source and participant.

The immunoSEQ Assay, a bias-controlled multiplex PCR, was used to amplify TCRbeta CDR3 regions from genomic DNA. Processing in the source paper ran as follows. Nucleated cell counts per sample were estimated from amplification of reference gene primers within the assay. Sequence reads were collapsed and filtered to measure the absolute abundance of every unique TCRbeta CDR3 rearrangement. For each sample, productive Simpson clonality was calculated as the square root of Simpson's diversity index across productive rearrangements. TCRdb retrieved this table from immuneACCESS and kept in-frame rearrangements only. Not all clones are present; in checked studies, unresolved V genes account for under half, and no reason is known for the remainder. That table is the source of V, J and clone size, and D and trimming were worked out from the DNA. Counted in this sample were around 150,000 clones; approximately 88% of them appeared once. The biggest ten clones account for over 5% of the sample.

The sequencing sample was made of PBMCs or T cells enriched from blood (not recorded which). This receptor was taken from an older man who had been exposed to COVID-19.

The DNA reads as follows: TGTGCCAGCAGTTACTCGGGAAGGGGGAATGAAGCTTTCTTT. Translated, this gives CASSYSGRGNEAFF. The chain links TRBV6-2 or TRBV6-3 with TRBJ1-1; a tentative D call is TRBD1 (6 bases match). From the cysteine through the phenylalanine, the CDR3 covers 14 amino acids. Only the CDR3 part of the read is kept: 42 bases, read in frame from the first base. V lost 0 bases and J lost 7 bases; the stretch between them is 12 bases long. In the germline V gene, CDR1 corresponds to MNHEY and CDR2 to SVGEGT.